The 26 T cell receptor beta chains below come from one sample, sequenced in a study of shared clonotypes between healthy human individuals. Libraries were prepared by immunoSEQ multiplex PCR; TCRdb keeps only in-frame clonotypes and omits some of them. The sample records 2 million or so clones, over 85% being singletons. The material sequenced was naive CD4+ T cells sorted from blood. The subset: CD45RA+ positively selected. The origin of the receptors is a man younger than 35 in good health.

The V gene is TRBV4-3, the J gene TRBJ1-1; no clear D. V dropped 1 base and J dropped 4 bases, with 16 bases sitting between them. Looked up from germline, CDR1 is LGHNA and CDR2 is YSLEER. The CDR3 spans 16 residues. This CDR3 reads CASSQAGTSWGTEAFF. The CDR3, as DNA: TGCGCCAGCAGCCAAGCGGGCACTTCATGGGGCACTGAAGCTTTCTTT.

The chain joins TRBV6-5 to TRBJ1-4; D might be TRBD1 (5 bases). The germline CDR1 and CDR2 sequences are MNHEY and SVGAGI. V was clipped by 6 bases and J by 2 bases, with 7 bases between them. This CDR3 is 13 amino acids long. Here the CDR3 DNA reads TGTGCCAGCAGGGGGGACACTAATGAAAAACTGTTTTTT. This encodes CASRGDTNEKLFF.

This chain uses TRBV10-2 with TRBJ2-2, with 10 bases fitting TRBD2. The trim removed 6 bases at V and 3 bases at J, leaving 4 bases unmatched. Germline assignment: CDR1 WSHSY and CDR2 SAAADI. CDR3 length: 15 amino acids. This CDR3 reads CASSQLAGHTGELFF. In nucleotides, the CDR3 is TGCGCCAGCAGCCAACTAGCGGGGCACACCGGGGAGCTGTTTTTT.

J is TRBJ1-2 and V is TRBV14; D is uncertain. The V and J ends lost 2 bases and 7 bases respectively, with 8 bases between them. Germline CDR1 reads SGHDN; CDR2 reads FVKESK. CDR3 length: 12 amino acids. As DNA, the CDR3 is TGTGCCAGCAGCCAAATCGGGAGTGGCTACACCTTC. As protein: CASSQIGSGYTF.

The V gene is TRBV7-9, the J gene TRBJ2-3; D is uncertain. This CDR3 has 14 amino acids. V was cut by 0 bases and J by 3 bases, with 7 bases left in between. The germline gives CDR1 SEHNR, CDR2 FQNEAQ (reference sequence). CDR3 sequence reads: CASSLAASTDTQYF. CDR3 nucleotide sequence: TGTGCCAGCAGCTTAGCGGCTTCAACAGATACGCAGTATTTT.

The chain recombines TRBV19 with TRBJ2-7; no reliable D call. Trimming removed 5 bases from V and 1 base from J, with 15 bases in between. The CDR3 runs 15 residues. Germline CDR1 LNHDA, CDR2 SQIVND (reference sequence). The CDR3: CASSASWTASYEQYF. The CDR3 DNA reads TGTGCCAGTAGTGCCTCTTGGACGGCTTCCTACGAGCAGTACTTC.

The CDR3 DNA reads as TGTGCCAGCAGTTACGGGCTAGCGGGAGGGCCGGGGGAGCAGTACTTC. This gives the protein CASSYGLAGGPGEQYF. The J gene is TRBJ2-7, the V gene TRBV6-6; 12 bases are shared with TRBD2. Germline CDR1 is MNHNY and CDR2 is SVGAGI (reference sequence). This CDR3 comprises 16 residues. Unmatched junction bases numbered 9, after V lost 2 bases and J lost 7 bases.

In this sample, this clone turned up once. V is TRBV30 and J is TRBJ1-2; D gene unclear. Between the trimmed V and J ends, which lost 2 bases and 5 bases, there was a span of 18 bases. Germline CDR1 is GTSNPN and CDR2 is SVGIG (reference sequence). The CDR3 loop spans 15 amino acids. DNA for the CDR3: TGTGCCTGGAGTCCTCAGAGGGTCCCCCCATATGGCTACACCTTC. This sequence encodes CAWSPQRVPPYGYTF. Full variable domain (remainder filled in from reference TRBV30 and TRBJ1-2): SQTIHQWPATLVQPVGSPLSLECTVEGTSNPNLYWYRQAAGRGLQLLFYSVGIGQISSEVPQNLSASRPQDRQFILSSKKLLLSDSGFYLCAWSPQRVPPYGYTFGSGTRLTVV.

CDR3 bases: TGTGCCAGCAGTCGCGGGGGGATTACAGATACGCAGTATTTT. Its protein is CASSRGGITDTQYF. The V call is TRBV25-1, the J call TRBJ2-3, with 8 positions matching TRBD2. Germline V gene data show CDR1 as MGHDK and CDR2 as SYGVNS. This CDR3 is 14 amino acids long. The junction had 4 bases not matched to a gene; V was cut back by 5 bases and J by 3 bases.

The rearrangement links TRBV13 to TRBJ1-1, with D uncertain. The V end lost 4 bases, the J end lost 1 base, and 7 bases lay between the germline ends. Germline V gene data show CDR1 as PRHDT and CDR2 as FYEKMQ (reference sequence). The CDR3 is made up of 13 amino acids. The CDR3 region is CASSSGRNTEAFF. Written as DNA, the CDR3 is TGTGCCAGCAGCTCCGGCAGGAACACTGAAGCTTTCTTT.

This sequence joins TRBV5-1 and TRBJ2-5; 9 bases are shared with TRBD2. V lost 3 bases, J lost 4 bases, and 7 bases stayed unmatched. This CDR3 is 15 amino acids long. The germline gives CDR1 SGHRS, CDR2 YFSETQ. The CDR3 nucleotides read TGCGCCAGCAGCTCCTTAGCGGGAGCGGCAGAGACCCAGTACTTC. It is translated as CASSSLAGAAETQYF.

In DNA, the CDR3 is TGTGCCAGCTTCCCTGGGGCGACGTACACCGGGGAGCTGTTTTTT. Translated: CASFPGATYTGELFF. The gene calls are TRBV18 and TRBJ2-2; D might be TRBD1 (5 bases). Germline V lookup: CDR1 KGHSH, CDR2 LQKENI. The length of the CDR3 is 15 residues. Trimming took 7 bases from V and 3 from J, leaving 15 bases between them.

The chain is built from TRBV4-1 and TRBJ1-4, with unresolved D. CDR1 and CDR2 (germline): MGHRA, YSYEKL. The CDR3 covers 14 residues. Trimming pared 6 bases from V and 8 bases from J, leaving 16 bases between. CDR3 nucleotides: TGCGCCAGCAGACTAACCCCTGAGGCAGAAAAACTGTTTTTT. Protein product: CASRLTPEAEKLFF.

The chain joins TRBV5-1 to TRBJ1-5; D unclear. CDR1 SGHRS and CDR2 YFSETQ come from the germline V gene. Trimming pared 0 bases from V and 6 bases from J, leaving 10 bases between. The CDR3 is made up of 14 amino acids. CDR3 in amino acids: CASSLGPDSQPQHF. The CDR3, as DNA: TGCGCCAGCAGCTTGGGCCCCGATAGTCAGCCCCAGCATTTT.

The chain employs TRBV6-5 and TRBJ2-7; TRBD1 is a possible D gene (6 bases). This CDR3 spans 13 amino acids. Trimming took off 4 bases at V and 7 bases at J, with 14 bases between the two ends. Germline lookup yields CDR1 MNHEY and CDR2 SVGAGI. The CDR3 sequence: CASSSSRDREQYF. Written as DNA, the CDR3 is TGTGCCAGCAGTTCATCGAGAGACAGGGAGCAGTACTTC.

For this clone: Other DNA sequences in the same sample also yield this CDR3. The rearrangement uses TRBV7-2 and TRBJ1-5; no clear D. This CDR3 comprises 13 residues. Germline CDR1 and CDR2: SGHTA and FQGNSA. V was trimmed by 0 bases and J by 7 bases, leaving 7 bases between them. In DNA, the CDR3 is TGTGCCAGCAGCTTAGCCTGGGAGCAGCCCCAGCATTTT. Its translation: CASSLAWEQPQHF. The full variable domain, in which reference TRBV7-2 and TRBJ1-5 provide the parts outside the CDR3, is GAGVSQSPSNKVTEKGKDVELRCDPISGHTALYWYRQSLGQGLEFLIYFQGNSAPDKSGLPSDRFSAERTGGSVSTLTIQRTQQEDSAVYLCASSLAWEQPQHFGDGTRLSIL.

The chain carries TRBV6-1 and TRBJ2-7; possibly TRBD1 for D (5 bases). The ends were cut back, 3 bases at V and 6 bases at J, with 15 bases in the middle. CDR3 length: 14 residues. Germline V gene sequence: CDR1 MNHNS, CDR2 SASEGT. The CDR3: CASSEVDRLSEQYF. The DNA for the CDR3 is TGTGCCAGCAGTGAGGTAGACAGACTCTCCGAGCAGTACTTC.

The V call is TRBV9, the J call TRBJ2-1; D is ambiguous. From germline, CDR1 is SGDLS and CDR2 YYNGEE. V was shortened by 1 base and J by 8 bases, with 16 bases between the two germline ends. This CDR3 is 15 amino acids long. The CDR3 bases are TGTGCCAGCAGCGTATCCCCTGTTATCTTTGATGAGCAGTTCTTC. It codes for CASSVSPVIFDEQFF.

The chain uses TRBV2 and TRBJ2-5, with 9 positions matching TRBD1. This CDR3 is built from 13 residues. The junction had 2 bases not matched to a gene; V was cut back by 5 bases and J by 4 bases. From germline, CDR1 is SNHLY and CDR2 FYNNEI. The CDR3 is CASSTGGPETQYF. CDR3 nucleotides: TGTGCCAGCAGTACAGGGGGCCCAGAGACCCAGTACTTC.

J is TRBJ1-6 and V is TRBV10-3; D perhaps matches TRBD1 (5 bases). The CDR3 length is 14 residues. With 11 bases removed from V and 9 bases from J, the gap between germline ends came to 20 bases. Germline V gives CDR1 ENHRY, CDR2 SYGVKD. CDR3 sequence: CASAAGPNFSPLHF. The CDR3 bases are TGTGCCTCAGCGGCGGGGCCCAATTTTTCACCCCTCCACTTT.

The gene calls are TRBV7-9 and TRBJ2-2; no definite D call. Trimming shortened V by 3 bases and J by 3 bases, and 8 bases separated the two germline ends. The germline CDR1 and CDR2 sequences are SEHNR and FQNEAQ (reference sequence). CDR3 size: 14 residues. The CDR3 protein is CASSFGSHTGELFF. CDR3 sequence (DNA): TGTGCCAGCAGCTTTGGCTCCCACACCGGGGAGCTGTTTTTT.

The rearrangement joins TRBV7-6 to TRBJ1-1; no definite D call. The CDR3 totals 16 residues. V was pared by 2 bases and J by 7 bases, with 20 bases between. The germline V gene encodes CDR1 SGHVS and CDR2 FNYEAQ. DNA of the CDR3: TGTGCCAGCAGCTTAATCCCCCAAGGCATGGGAGGTGAAGCTTTCTTT. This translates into CASSLIPQGMGGEAFF.

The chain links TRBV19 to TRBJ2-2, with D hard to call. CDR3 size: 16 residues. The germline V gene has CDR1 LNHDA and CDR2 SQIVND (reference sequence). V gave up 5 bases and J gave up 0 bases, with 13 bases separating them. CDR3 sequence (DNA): TGTGCCAGTAGTTACTATAGCAACGCGAACACCGGGGAGCTGTTTTTT. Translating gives CASSYYSNANTGELFF.

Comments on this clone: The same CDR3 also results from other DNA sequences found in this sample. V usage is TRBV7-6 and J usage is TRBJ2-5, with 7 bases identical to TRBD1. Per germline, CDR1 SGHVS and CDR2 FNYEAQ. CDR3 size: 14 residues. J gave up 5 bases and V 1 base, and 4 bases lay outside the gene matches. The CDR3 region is CASSLVGGGETQYF. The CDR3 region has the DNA TGTGCCAGCAGCTTAGTAGGGGGCGGGGAGACCCAGTACTTC.

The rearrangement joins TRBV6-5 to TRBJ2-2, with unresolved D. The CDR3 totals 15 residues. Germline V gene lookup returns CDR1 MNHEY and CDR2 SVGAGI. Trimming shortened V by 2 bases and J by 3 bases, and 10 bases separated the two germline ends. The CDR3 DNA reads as TGTGCCAGCAGTTACGCTGCGAGCTACACCGGGGAGCTGTTTTTT. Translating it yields CASSYAASYTGELFF.

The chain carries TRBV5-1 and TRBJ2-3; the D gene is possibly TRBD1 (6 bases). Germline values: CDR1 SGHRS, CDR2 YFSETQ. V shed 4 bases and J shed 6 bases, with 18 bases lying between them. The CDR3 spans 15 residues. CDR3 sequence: CASSRTAGASDTQYF. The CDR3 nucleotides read TGCGCCAGCAGCAGGACAGCTGGGGCTTCTGATACGCAGTATTTT.